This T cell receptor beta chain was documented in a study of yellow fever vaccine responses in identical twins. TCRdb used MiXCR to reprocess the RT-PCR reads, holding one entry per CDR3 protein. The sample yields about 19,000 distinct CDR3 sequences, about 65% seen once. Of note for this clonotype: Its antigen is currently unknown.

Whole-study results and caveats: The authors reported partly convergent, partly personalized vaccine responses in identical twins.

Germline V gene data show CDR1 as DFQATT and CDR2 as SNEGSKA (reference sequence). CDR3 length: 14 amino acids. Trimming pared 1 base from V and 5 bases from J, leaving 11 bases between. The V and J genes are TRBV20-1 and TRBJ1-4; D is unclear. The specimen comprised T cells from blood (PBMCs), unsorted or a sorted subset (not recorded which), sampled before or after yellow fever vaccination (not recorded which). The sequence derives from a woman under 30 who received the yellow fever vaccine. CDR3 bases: TGCAGTGCTAGAGCCGGCGGTCTAAATGAAAAACTGTTTTTT. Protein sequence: CSARAGGLNEKLFF.